This T cell receptor beta chain was sequenced during a study of T cells in Graves' hyperthyroidism and ophthalmopathy. RNA transcripts yielded amplified TCR beta CDR3 regions. Using the HTBI primer set, a first-round RT-PCR was run on the TCR CDR3. TCRdb ran MiXCR on the multiplex PCR reads and lists one entry per CDR3 protein. The table has nearly 600,000 distinct CDR3 sequences, around 14% seen once. Findings and caveats of the study: A model using 13 V-J features told ophthalmopathy apart from stable hyperthyroidism. Also found in blood were most expanded thyroid clonotypes above 0.001.

V was clipped by 4 bases and J by 11 bases, with 14 bases between them. The CDR3 runs 12 residues. This clonotype was counted ten times or more. What it binds is not known. The chain recombines TRBV12-3 or TRBV12-4 with TRBJ1-1; unclear D gene. The material sequenced was blood. This clonotype was sampled from a woman aged 25 to 39 with Graves' hyperthyroidism that later progressed to Graves' ophthalmopathy. The CDR3 is CASSSTGNSAFF. The CDR3 bases are TGTGCCAGCAGTTCAACCGGGAATAGCGCTTTCTTT.